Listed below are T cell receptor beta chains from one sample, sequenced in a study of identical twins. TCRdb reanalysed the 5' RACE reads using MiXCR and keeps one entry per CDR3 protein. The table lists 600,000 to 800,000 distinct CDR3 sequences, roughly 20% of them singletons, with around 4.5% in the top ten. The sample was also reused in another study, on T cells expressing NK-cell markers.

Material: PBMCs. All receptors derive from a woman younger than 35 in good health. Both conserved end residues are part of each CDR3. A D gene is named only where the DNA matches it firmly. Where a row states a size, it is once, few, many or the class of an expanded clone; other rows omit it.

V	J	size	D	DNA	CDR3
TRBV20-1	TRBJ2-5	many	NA	TGCAGTGCCCTTCCCGACTTCCAAGAGACCCAGTACTTC	CSALPDFQETQYF
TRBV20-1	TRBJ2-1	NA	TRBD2	TGCAGTGCTAGTGGGCCTAGCGGGAGAAGGTCAAATGAGCAGTTCTTC	CSASGPSGRRSNEQFF
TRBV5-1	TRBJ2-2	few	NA	TGCGCCAGCAGCTTGTATCGGGTACTCCGCGACACCGGGGAGCTGTTTTTT	CASSLYRVLRDTGELFF
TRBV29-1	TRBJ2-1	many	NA	TGCAGCGCCGGGACTAGGGGGCGAGGTGATGATGAGCAGTTCTTC	CSAGTRGRGDDEQFF
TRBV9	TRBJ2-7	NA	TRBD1	TGTGCCAGCAGCGTAGGGGACAGGGGATTTGATTACGAGCAGTACTTC	CASSVGDRGFDYEQYF
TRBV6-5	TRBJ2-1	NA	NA	TGTGCCAGCAGTTGGGTTCTTGGTAATGAGCAGTTCTTC	CASSWVLGNEQFF
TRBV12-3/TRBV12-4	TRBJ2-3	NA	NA	TGTGCCAGCAGTTTTGTTGTAGGGACGCAGTATTTT	CASSFVVGTQYF
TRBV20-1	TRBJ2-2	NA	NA	TGCAGTGCTAGAGATCCGGGACCCAACACCGGGGAGCTGTTTTTT	CSARDPGPNTGELFF
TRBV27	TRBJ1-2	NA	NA	TGTGCCAGCGGCCCGTTCAAGACAGGATTTTATGGCTACACCTTC	CASGPFKTGFYGYTF
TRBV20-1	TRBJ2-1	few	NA	TGCAGTGCTAGGACGAGGCGGCTCAATGAGCAGTTCTTC	CSARTRRLNEQFF